Listed here are 19 T cell receptor beta chains from one sample, sequenced in a study of blood T cells in healthy people across ages. The second PCR ran about 6 to 11 cycles with a sample-barcoded 5' primer and J-beta primers. TCRdb fed the 5' RACE reads into MiXCR, producing one record per CDR3 protein. Among about 2 million distinct CDR3 sequences listed, about 50% were seen once. The sample comprised blood. These receptors all stem from a woman in her thirties or forties in good health.

The rearrangement joins TRBV28 to TRBJ2-4; no clear D. V was pared by 2 bases and J by 1 base, with 9 bases between. Per the germline V gene, CDR1 is MDHEN and CDR2 is SYDVKM. There are 15 residues in the CDR3. The CDR3 nucleotides read TGTGCCAGCAGTTTACCCATACAGGCCAAAAACATTCAGTACTTC. Its protein is CASSLPIQAKNIQYF.

The chain combines TRBV20-1 with TRBJ2-5; tentatively, D is TRBD1 or TRBD2 (5 bases each). Judging by the DNA end, TRBJ2-7 fits better; the J call may be wrong. CDR1 is DFQATT, CDR2 SNEGSKA, per germline (reference sequence). The CDR3 sequence is 13 residues long. CDR3 nucleotides: TGCAGTGCCCCGCAAATGAGGGGCGACGAGCAGTACTTC. Its protein product is CSAPQMRGDEQYF.

This clonotype has more than one count but fewer than ten. The chain employs TRBV7-9 and TRBJ1-2; 7 nucleotides agree with TRBD1. Germline CDR1 reads SEHNR; CDR2 reads FQNEAQ (reference sequence). Trimming removed 5 bases from V and 3 bases from J; junction bases left unmatched: 6. The CDR3 sequence is 14 residues long. In DNA, the CDR3 is TGTGCCAGCAGCCAAACAGGGGCGTACTATGGCTACACCTTC. It translates to CASSQTGAYYGYTF.

This clonotype was counted once. The genes are TRBV7-9 and TRBJ2-4; possible D gene TRBD2, 5 bases. V lost 5 bases, J lost 2 bases, and 22 bases lay in between. CDR1 and CDR2 (germline): SEHNR, FQNEAQ (reference sequence). This CDR3 region has 18 residues. The CDR3 coding sequence is TGTGCCAGCAGCCCCGGGGTGGCGCGGGCTCTAACCAAAAACATTCAGTACTTC. Amino acid sequence: CASSPGVARALTKNIQYF.

The chain uses TRBV28 and TRBJ1-2; D ambiguous. Germline V lookup: CDR1 MDHEN, CDR2 SYDVKM. V lost 6 bases and J 7 bases, leaving 9 bases between the germline ends. This CDR3 is 11 amino acids long. CDR3 DNA: TGTGCCAGCAGGGCCTTGGGTGGCTACACCTTC. Protein: CASRALGGYTF.

This sequence joins TRBV20-1 and TRBJ2-1; TRBD2 matches at 7 bases. The CDR3 length is 15 residues. Germline-derived CDR1 and CDR2 are DFQATT and SNEGSKA (reference sequence). J lost 10 bases, V lost 1 base, and 13 bases had no gene match. CDR3 nucleotides: TGCAGTGCTAGAGTGGGGGAGGGAGTTGGCCGGGAGCAGTTCTTC. This gives the protein CSARVGEGVGREQFF.

The chain combines TRBV20-1 with TRBJ1-2, with unresolved D. Germline CDR1 reads DFQATT; CDR2 reads SNEGSKA (reference sequence). This CDR3 comprises 13 residues. Trimming removed 2 bases at V and 4 bases at J, with 11 bases between. The CDR3 is CSARMTDFYGYTF. The CDR3 DNA sequence: TGCAGTGCTAGAATGACTGACTTCTATGGCTACACCTTC.

This clonotype was seen a handful of times. V usage is TRBV6-4 and J usage is TRBJ2-2; TRBD2 might be the D (6 bases). V lost 4 bases and J 5 bases, leaving 11 bases between the germline ends. CDR1 and CDR2 from the germline V gene are MRHNA and SNTAGT. The CDR3 totals 14 residues. For the CDR3, the DNA is TGTGCCAGCAGTGGTCAGGGAGGAACCGGGGAGCTGTTTTTT. Its translation: CASSGQGGTGELFF.

This clonotype showed up just a few times. The chain has TRBV20-1 and TRBJ1-1; D might be TRBD1 (6 bases). The CDR3 has 14 amino acids. V lost 0 bases to trimming and J lost 11 bases, with 19 bases between them. Germline CDR1 is DFQATT and CDR2 is SNEGSKA (reference sequence). The chain's CDR3 is CSARDLTGPMRAFF. In DNA form, the CDR3 reads TGCAGTGCTAGAGATCTAACAGGGCCAATGAGGGCTTTCTTT.

The chain carries TRBV4-1 and TRBJ2-2, with D hard to call. V was trimmed by 3 bases and J by 2 bases, leaving 7 bases between them. The CDR3 has 14 residues. Looked up from germline, CDR1 is MGHRA and CDR2 is YSYEKL. CDR3: CASSQLANTGELFF. In DNA, the CDR3 is TGCGCCAGCAGCCAGTTGGCAAACACCGGGGAGCTGTTTTTT.

The chain couples TRBV29-1 to TRBJ2-1; 10 bases agree with TRBD2. The CDR3 loop spans 17 amino acids. CDR1 and CDR2 (germline): SQVTM, ANQGSEA. V shed 1 base, J shed 2 bases, and the junction held 8 bases outside the gene matches. This CDR3 reads CSVEGASGGKTYNEQFF. The CDR3 DNA reads TGCAGCGTTGAAGGGGCTAGCGGGGGAAAAACCTACAATGAGCAGTTCTTC.

This clonotype showed up just once. The V gene is TRBV5-6, the J gene TRBJ2-7; 9 positions agree with TRBD1. Germline trimming cut 3 bases from V and 6 bases from J; bases unmatched to any gene: 13. This CDR3 has 16 amino acids. Germline CDR1 and CDR2: SGHDT and YYEEEE. The CDR3 region is CASSSSPGQGGVEQYF. The CDR3 bases are TGTGCCAGCAGCTCCTCACCGGGACAGGGAGGCGTCGAGCAGTACTTC.

Points on this clonotype: An end of the junction does not agree with germline; a read error may underlie this. The V call is TRBV7-2, the J call TRBJ2-4, with 9 bases identical to TRBD1. The CDR3 runs to 17 residues. CDR1 SGHTA and CDR2 FQGNSA come from the germline V gene. CDR3 DNA: TGTGCCAGCAGCGTGACAGGGGGGGTACTAGCCAAAAACATTCGGTACTTC. Protein sequence: CASSVTGGVLAKNIRYF.

The chain has TRBV28 and TRBJ2-4; D gene uncertain. The J call is in doubt because the DNA end fits TRBJ2-7 better. The CDR3 is 14 amino acids. CDR1 is MDHEN and CDR2 is SYDVKM in the germline V gene. The chain's CDR3 is CASSPYLGNYEQYF. CDR3 in DNA: TGTGCCAGCTCTCCTTACCTCGGTAACTACGAGCAGTACTTC.

In this sample, this clonotype turned up a few times. The CDR3 nucleotides are TGCAGTGTCCTGACTAGCGGGGGCACCACGCTCTACGAGCAGTACTTC. Amino acid sequence: CSVLTSGGTTLYEQYF. V gene TRBV20-1 combines with J gene TRBJ2-7; 12 bases fit TRBD2. The junction had 13 bases not matched to a gene; V was cut back by 7 bases and J by 3 bases. This CDR3 region has 16 residues. Looked up from germline, CDR1 is DFQATT and CDR2 is SNEGSKA (reference sequence).

The J gene is TRBJ1-1, the V gene TRBV5-1, with 7 bases identical to TRBD1. Germline V lookup: CDR1 SGHRS, CDR2 YFSETQ. V lost 3 bases to trimming and J lost 7 bases; unmatched junction nucleotides: 9. This CDR3 is built from 14 residues. Here the CDR3 DNA reads TGCGCCAGCAGCTCGCCGAGCCGGGACAGTGAAGCTTTCTTT. Its translation: CASSSPSRDSEAFF.

This sequence joins TRBV6-5 and TRBJ2-7; tentatively, D is TRBD2 (7 bases). Germline CDR1 and CDR2: MNHEY and SVGAGI. V lost 5 bases and J lost 0, with 14 bases in between. This CDR3 contains 15 residues. This chain's CDR3 is CASSPGRGPSYEQYF. CDR3 nucleotides: TGTGCCAGCAGTCCTGGGCGGGGGCCCTCCTACGAGCAGTACTTC.

This clonotype was observed a handful of times. This sequence joins TRBV14 and TRBJ2-1, with D maybe TRBD1 (6 bases). The germline V and J ends were trimmed by 4 bases and 8 bases, with 12 bases remaining between them. The CDR3 loop spans 13 amino acids. The germline V gene encodes CDR1 SGHDN and CDR2 FVKESK. CDR3 coding DNA: TGTGCCAGCAGCCTACAGGGTAGCGATGAGCAGTTCTTC. As protein: CASSLQGSDEQFF.

The chain combines TRBV20-1 with TRBJ2-4; 8 positions match TRBD1. The CDR3 has 12 amino acids. Germline values: CDR1 DFQATT, CDR2 SNEGSKA (reference sequence). The V segment lost 6 bases and the J segment 9 bases; nucleotides outside the gene matches: 7. The CDR3 nucleotides read TGCAGTGCAAGTGGACAGGGATCCATTCAGTACTTC. Translating gives CSASGQGSIQYF.